This section outlines one T cell receptor beta chain sequence together with its context. This entry belongs to a study of blood T cell repertoires in COVID-19. For the study at large: Material from acute and convalescent COVID-19 was sourced from the United States, Italy and Spain. The cDNA or gDNA used as material had been derived from T cells, B-cell-depleted T cells, or PBMCs.

As handled by the study authors: Amplification from reference gene primers served as the basis for estimated nucleated cell counts. Data came from immunoSEQ multiplex PCR; TCRdb stores just in-frame clones and leaves some out. V, J and clone size were drawn from that table, and D and trimming were deduced from the DNA. The sample holds about 280,000 clones; nearly 90% are singletons and the top ten take over 8.5%. Followed over time, Seattle patients had been enrolled while infection was active. The V gene end was trimmed by 1 base and the J gene end by 15 bases; junction bases not matched to a gene: 6. The CDR3 covers 13 residues. Germline V CDR1 and CDR2: SGHVS, FQNEAQ.

Sample: peripheral blood. The V and J genes are TRBV7-8 and TRBJ2-1, with TRBD2 matching over 10 bases. The sequence was obtained from a woman in her twenties or thirties with COVID-19, enrolled during active disease. The CDR3 protein is CASSLVTSGLRFF. The CDR3 bases are TGTGCCAGCAGCTTAGTGACTAGCGGGCTGAGGTTCTTC.